The subject of this entry is one T cell receptor beta chain. Per the original methods: Estimation of nucleated cell counts relied on the amplification of reference gene primers. Libraries were prepared by immunoSEQ multiplex PCR; TCRdb keeps only in-frame clonotypes and omits some of them. That table supplies the V and J calls and clone size; D and trimming were determined from the DNA. The table has about 200,000 clones, roughly 82% seen once; the top ten hold about 13%. This entry comes from a study of blood T cell repertoires in COVID-19. The clonotype was recovered from a human donor in a cohort sampled during active COVID-19. Input material: peripheral blood.

CDR3 sequence reads: CSASVAGEQYF. The CDR3 nucleotides read TGCAGTGCTAGCGTGGCAGGCGAGCAGTACTTC. The V gene is TRBV20-1, the J gene TRBJ2-7; D unresolved. Between the trimmed V and J ends, which lost 3 bases and 6 bases, there was a span of 9 bases. The CDR3 consists of 11 residues. From germline, CDR1 is DFQATT and CDR2 SNEGSKA (reference sequence).